These T cell receptor beta chains were read from a single sample in a study of Ad26.COV2.S vaccination and SARS-CoV-2 variants. Clones were sequenced by immunoSEQ multiplex PCR, and TCRdb holds only the in-frame ones, with some missing. The sample contains about 350,000 clones, about 87% of which appear only once. The sequencing used peripheral blood, collected in a trial of Ad26.COV2.S vaccine versus placebo. The receptor set was obtained from a person between 18 and 60 years old who received the Ad26.COV2.S COVID-19 vaccine or a placebo. Both conserved end residues are trimmed from each CDR3.

TRBV6-2/TRBV6-3,TRBJ1-1,ASSYPSRIWAPVTEAF
TRBV27,TRBJ2-1,ASSLYGRRSSYNEQF
TRBV19,TRBJ1-2,ASSINQVYGYT
TRBV4-3,TRBJ2-1,ASSPGTSGYNEQF
TRBV27,TRBJ2-7,ASSFGEGAASAEQY
TRBV11-2,TRBJ1-2,ASSLDEGGFEGYT
TRBV30,TRBJ1-2,ACKTSGYT
TRBV29-1,TRBJ2-5,SVVAQGAQETQY
TRBV7-3,TRBJ2-3,ASSLIGGQVTDTQY
TRBV5-5,TRBJ2-2,ASSWGIDTGELF
TRBV7-3,TRBJ1-2,ASSSRGANTGYGYT
TRBV27,TRBJ2-5,ASSQGTQY
TRBV29-1,TRBJ2-7,SATAGGPYEQY
TRBV4-1,TRBJ2-2,ASSHQERELF
TRBV15,TRBJ2-6,ATSMGHGFSGANVLT
TRBV5-5,TRBJ2-7,ASSLAGDTEQY
TRBV7-9,TRBJ1-1,ASSALSTVNTEAF
TRBV2,TRBJ2-2,ASSELVGTGELF
TRBV5-1,TRBJ2-3,ASSFPAGSTDTQY
TRBV2,TRBJ2-7,ASSVEQDSYEQY
TRBV6-2/TRBV6-3,TRBJ1-5,ASCCSFGTGDQPQH
TRBV5-6,TRBJ2-3,ASSPEGDTQY
TRBV12-5,TRBJ1-3,ASGLSTGSSGNTIY
TRBV7-2,TRBJ2-1,ASSLGASGILSEQF
TRBV6-2/TRBV6-3,TRBJ2-1,ASSFRHLAGINEQF
TRBV7-9,TRBJ1-5,ASSFSPIGPGDQPQH
TRBV5-8,TRBJ2-5,ASSSYERQETQY
TRBV24-1,TRBJ2-3,ATSDPLAGGTDTQY
TRBV11-3,TRBJ2-7,ASSLVDSPNEQY
TRBV6-5,TRBJ2-3,ATTFPAPTDTQY
TRBV15,TRBJ2-7,ATSIDRLVSYEQY